Below are 5 T cell receptor beta chains sequenced from a single sample in a study of OX40 agonist ivuxolimab in advanced cancers. Clones were read by immunoSEQ multiplex PCR, and TCRdb kept only the in-frame ones, dropping some. The table includes nearly 60,000 clones, 81% detected once. This sample comprised CD4+ or CD8+ T cells sorted from blood, obtained in a trial of the OX40 agonist ivuxolimab. Receptor source: an adult with an advanced solid tumor such as melanoma, head and neck, liver or kidney cancer.

The chain has TRBV7-9 and TRBJ2-7, with unresolved D. Germline V gene sequence: CDR1 SEHNR, CDR2 FQNEAQ (reference sequence). This CDR3 is 11 amino acids long. V shed 5 bases and J shed 6 bases, with 8 bases lying between them. The CDR3: CASSVGPEQYF. The CDR3 bases are TGTGCCAGCAGCGTGGGCCCCGAGCAGTACTTC.

The chain recombines TRBV7-7 with TRBJ2-5; the D is unclear. CDR1 and CDR2 from the germline V gene are SSHAT and FNYEAQ (reference sequence). The CDR3 runs to 13 residues. Trimming left V 5 bases short and J 2 bases short, with 9 bases between. This chain's CDR3 is CASSRDPQETQYF. DNA for the CDR3: TGTGCCAGCAGCCGCGACCCACAAGAGACCCAGTACTTC.

This chain connects TRBV5-1 to TRBJ2-2; 10 nucleotides align to TRBD2. The CDR3 contains 16 residues. The ends lost 5 bases at V and 6 bases at J; junction bases unmatched: 10. The germline gives CDR1 SGHRS, CDR2 YFSETQ. CDR3 sequence (DNA): TGCGCCAGCAGGGCCGGGACTAGCGACAACTCCGGGGAGCTGTTTTTT. Encoded protein: CASRAGTSDNSGELFF.

This sequence joins TRBV15 and TRBJ2-6; unclear D gene. CDR1 is LNHNV and CDR2 is YYDKDF in the germline V gene (reference sequence). The CDR3 consists of 15 residues. The V and J ends lost 5 bases and 0 bases respectively, with 8 bases between them. DNA for the CDR3: TGTGCCACCAGCGCCAGCCGCTCTGGGGCCAACGTCCTGACTTTC. This encodes CATSASRSGANVLTF. Combining the CDR3 with reference TRBV15 and TRBJ2-6 gives the whole variable domain DAMVIQNPRYQVTQFGKPVTLSCSQTLNHNVMYWYQQKSSQAPKLLFHYYDKDFNNEADTPDNFQSRRPNTSFCFLDIRSPGLGDTAMYLCATSASRSGANVLTFGAGSRLTVL.

This CDR3 reads CATRLSSGGPYTQYF. For the CDR3, the DNA is TGTGCCACACGACTCTCTAGCGGGGGGCCGTATACGCAGTATTTT. This chain uses TRBV6-6 with TRBJ2-3; 11 nucleotides match TRBD2. CDR1 is MNHNY and CDR2 is SVGAGI in the germline V gene (reference sequence). The J segment lost 7 bases and the V segment lost 10 bases, leaving 13 bases of the junction unmatched. CDR3 length equals 15 residues.